The next 27 T cell receptor beta chains were all read from a single sample in a study of CD8+ T cells in alopecia areata. As for treatment: oral pan-JAK inhibitor, 5-10 mg twice daily. Sequencing used cDNA as its template, made by extracting RNA and reverse transcribing it. The method was immunoSEQ multiplex PCR; TCRdb's version includes in-frame clones alone and lacks a portion of them. The sample contains approximately 130,000 clones, around 60% of which appear only once. This specimen was CD4+ T cells sorted from blood, taken at week 4, from a patient treated with tofacitinib. Receptors originate from a human donor with alopecia areata.

V is TRBV30 and J is TRBJ2-4; 10 nucleotides match TRBD1. Per the germline V gene, CDR1 is GTSNPN and CDR2 is SVGIG (reference sequence). V gave up 8 bases and J gave up 2 bases; unmatched junction bases: 9. CDR3 length: 15 amino acids. The CDR3 DNA follows: TGTGCCCGATCGGGGGACAGGGGTTCCAAAAACATTCAGTACTTC. Translating it yields CARSGDRGSKNIQYF. Full variable domain (remainder filled in from reference TRBV30 and TRBJ2-4): SQTIHQWPATLVQPVGSPLSLECTVEGTSNPNLYWYRQAAGRGLQLLFYSVGIGQISSEVPQNLSASRPQDRQFILSSKKLLLSDSGFYLCARSGDRGSKNIQYFGAGTRLSVL.

The chain recombines TRBV30 with TRBJ2-1, with D possibly TRBD2 on 5 matching bases. V lost 0 bases to trimming and J lost 15 bases, with 12 bases between them. Germline CDR1 GTSNPN, CDR2 SVGIG (reference sequence). The CDR3 is 11 amino acids. The CDR3 is CAWSVPRVPFF. CDR3 bases: TGTGCCTGGAGTGTACCGAGGGTTCCGTTCTTC.

The CDR3 DNA is TGTGCCTGGACAATGACCCGCACCGGGGAGCTGTTTTTT. Translating it yields CAWTMTRTGELFF. The chain is built from TRBV30 and TRBJ2-2; D gene ambiguous. Germline-derived CDR1 and CDR2 are GTSNPN and SVGIG (reference sequence). V was cut by 4 bases and J by 4 bases, with 10 bases left in between. The CDR3 consists of 13 residues.

This clone was picked up one time. DNA for the CDR3: TGTGCCAGCAGCCAAGATCGGACGGGGGGAAGCACAGATACGCAGTATTTT. Protein sequence: CASSQDRTGGSTDTQYF. The chain joins TRBV4-2 to TRBJ2-3, with 7 bases identical to TRBD2. CDR1 LGHNA and CDR2 YNFKEQ come from the germline V gene. Germline trimming cut 0 bases from V and 0 bases from J; bases unmatched to any gene: 6. The CDR3 spans 17 residues.

The J gene is TRBJ2-7, the V gene TRBV28; D is perhaps TRBD2 (5 bases). Germline V gene lookup returns CDR1 MDHEN and CDR2 SYDVKM. The CDR3 loop spans 15 amino acids. The germline V and J ends were trimmed by 4 bases and 0 bases, with 13 bases remaining between them. This chain's CDR3 is CASSSGSSGSYEQYF. The CDR3, as DNA: TGTGCCAGCAGTTCTGGCTCCAGCGGCTCCTACGAGCAGTACTTC. Using reference TRBV28 and TRBJ2-7 for the parts outside the CDR3, the full variable domain is DVKVTQSSRYLVKRTGEKVFLECVQDMDHENMFWYRQDPGLGLRLIYFSYDVKMKEKGDIPEGYSVSREKKERFSLILESASTNQTSMYLCASSSGSSGSYEQYFGPGTRLTVT.

The rearrangement links TRBV29-1 to TRBJ2-7; perhaps TRBD2 as D (5 bases). The germline V gene has CDR1 SQVTM and CDR2 ANQGSEA. Trimming took off 6 bases at V and 2 bases at J, with 8 bases between the two ends. The CDR3 runs 11 residues. The CDR3 spells CSVQTTYEQYF. The CDR3 DNA reads TGCAGCGTCCAGACTACCTACGAGCAGTACTTC.

The CDR3 DNA sequence: TGTGCCAGCTCACCGATCGGGACAGGGGCCATCTCTGGAAACACCATATATTTT. It codes for CASSPIGTGAISGNTIYF. V is TRBV18 and J is TRBJ1-3, with TRBD1 matching over 10 bases. This CDR3 has 18 amino acids. After removal of 3 bases from V and 0 bases from J, the junction contained 8 bases not matched to a gene. From germline, CDR1 is KGHSH and CDR2 LQKENI. Full variable domain (rest looked up from reference TRBV18 and TRBJ1-3): NAGVMQNPRHLVRRRGQEARLRCSPMKGHSHVYWYRQLPEEGLKFMVYLQKENIIDESGMPKERFSAEFPKEGPSILRIQQVVRGDSAAYFCASSPIGTGAISGNTIYFGEGSWLTVV.

As regards this clone: A junction end diverges from the germline sequence, so it may reflect a read error. The chain joins TRBV30 to TRBJ2-7, with D unresolved. Germline CDR1 is GTSNPN and CDR2 is SVGIG (reference sequence). The CDR3 spans 13 residues. The CDR3 DNA sequence: TGTGCCTGGAGTGTAAAACCGTCCTCCGAGCAGTACTTC. Translated: CAWSVKPSSEQYF.

The chain has TRBV13 and TRBJ2-5; tentative D call: TRBD1 (5 bases). Trimming cost V 6 bases and J 5 bases, with 7 bases left between them. The CDR3 covers 11 residues. Germline V gives CDR1 PRHDT, CDR2 FYEKMQ (reference sequence). As DNA, the CDR3 is TGTGCCAGCAGTTACAGGGAGACCCAGTACTTC. It translates to CASSYRETQYF.

V gene TRBV30 combines with J gene TRBJ2-7; a possible D gene is TRBD2 (5 bases). V was cut by 2 bases and J by 0 bases, with 8 bases left in between. This CDR3 comprises 13 residues. CDR1 and CDR2 (germline): GTSNPN, SVGIG (reference sequence). The CDR3 region is CAWSRGSSYEQYF. CDR3 nucleotide sequence: TGTGCCTGGAGTAGAGGGAGCTCCTACGAGCAGTACTTC. Full variable domain (outside the CDR3, taken from reference TRBV30 and TRBJ2-7): SQTIHQWPATLVQPVGSPLSLECTVEGTSNPNLYWYRQAAGRGLQLLFYSVGIGQISSEVPQNLSASRPQDRQFILSSKKLLLSDSGFYLCAWSRGSSYEQYFGPGTRLTVT.

There are many counts of this clone. J is TRBJ2-6 and V is TRBV5-5; D is possibly TRBD1 or TRBD2 (6 bases each). The germline CDR1 and CDR2 sequences are SGHKS and YYEKEE (reference sequence). This CDR3 has 16 amino acids. The V and J ends lost 4 bases and 2 bases respectively, with 13 bases between them. CDR3 residues: CASSPYGGTGANVLTF. CDR3 bases: TGTGCCAGCAGCCCGTACGGGGGCACTGGGGCCAACGTCCTGACTTTC.

The table lists this clone with a few counts. The chain carries TRBV4-1 and TRBJ2-5; either TRBD1 or TRBD2 may supply D (5 bases each). The CDR3 is 18 amino acids. Germline V gives CDR1 MGHRA, CDR2 YSYEKL. V was clipped by 0 bases and J by 2 bases, with 19 bases between them. CDR3 nucleotide sequence: TGCGCCAGCAGCCAAGACCCTTCCGACTGGGGGTTACAAGAGACCCAGTACTTC. It is translated as CASSQDPSDWGLQETQYF.

In this sample, this clone turned up a few times. This chain connects TRBV5-1 to TRBJ1-4, with unresolved D. The CDR3 has 14 amino acids. V lost 4 bases and J lost 5, with 12 bases in between. Germline CDR1 is SGHRS and CDR2 is YFSETQ. CDR3 region: CASSLLGVNEKLFF. The CDR3 DNA is TGCGCCAGCAGCCTCCTCGGGGTCAATGAAAAACTGTTTTTT.

This clone was seen ten or more times. V usage is TRBV28 and J usage is TRBJ2-7; 7 bases agree with TRBD2. Per the germline V gene, CDR1 is MDHEN and CDR2 is SYDVKM. The CDR3 is made up of 15 amino acids. Unmatched junction bases numbered 11, after V lost 5 bases and J lost 4 bases. The CDR3 reads CASSLGGGDVYEQYF. The CDR3 coding sequence is TGTGCCAGCAGTCTCGGGGGAGGGGATGTGTACGAGCAGTACTTC.

The J gene is TRBJ1-1, the V gene TRBV5-4, with D perhaps TRBD1 (5 bases). V dropped 0 bases and J dropped 6 bases, with 9 bases sitting between them. The CDR3 sequence is 13 residues long. The germline V gene has CDR1 SGHNT and CDR2 YYREEE (reference sequence). The CDR3 is CASSLAGGSEAFF. The DNA for the CDR3 is TGTGCCAGCAGCTTGGCCGGGGGATCTGAAGCTTTCTTT.

The J gene is TRBJ1-2, the V gene TRBV27, with D uncertain. Trimming took off 6 bases at V and 2 bases at J, with 10 bases between the two ends. Germline CDR1 MNHEY, CDR2 SMNVEV (reference sequence). The CDR3 sequence is 13 residues long. CDR3 sequence (DNA): TGTGCCAGCAGCCCCGGGAGGAACTATGGCTACACCTTC. Its protein is CASSPGRNYGYTF.

V gene TRBV18 combines with J gene TRBJ2-3; possibly TRBD1 for D (6 bases). CDR1 KGHSH and CDR2 LQKENI come from the germline V gene. The CDR3 loop spans 14 amino acids. V lost 4 bases, J lost 4 bases, and 12 bases lay in between. The CDR3 here is CASSLDRISDTQYF. Here the CDR3 DNA reads TGTGCCAGCTCACTCGACAGGATTTCAGATACGCAGTATTTT.

This clone came up a few times. V usage is TRBV2 and J usage is TRBJ2-7; 7 nucleotides align to TRBD1. The CDR3 has 14 residues. The V gene end was trimmed by 4 bases and the J gene end by 0 bases; junction bases not matched to a gene: 3. CDR1 is SNHLY and CDR2 is FYNNEI in the germline V gene. CDR3 in DNA: TGTGCCAGCAGTGGGGACAGACGCTCCTACGAGCAGTACTTC. It specifies CASSGDRRSYEQYF.

The J gene is TRBJ2-7, the V gene TRBV4-1; tentatively, D is TRBD1 (6 bases). From germline, CDR1 is MGHRA and CDR2 YSYEKL. This CDR3 has 13 residues. V was pared by 1 base and J by 4 bases, with 8 bases between. CDR3 residues: CASSQADRYEQYF. The CDR3 region has the DNA TGCGCCAGCAGCCAAGCGGACAGATACGAGCAGTACTTC.

The chain couples TRBV7-9 to TRBJ2-2, with D unresolved. The CDR3 extends over 13 amino acids. V lost 4 bases, J lost 7 bases, and 10 bases lay in between. Per germline, CDR1 SEHNR and CDR2 FQNEAQ (reference sequence). The CDR3 sequence is CASSSNSGGELFF. The CDR3 DNA is TGTGCCAGCAGCTCGAATTCAGGCGGGGAGCTGTTTTTT.

The J gene is TRBJ2-2, the V gene TRBV30, with TRBD2 as a possible D gene (7 bases). The CDR3 length is 14 residues. CDR1 and CDR2 from the germline V gene are GTSNPN and SVGIG (reference sequence). V was pared by 4 bases and J by 6 bases, with 15 bases between. The CDR3 loop reads CAWNREGESGELFF. As DNA, the CDR3 is TGTGCCTGGAACAGGGAGGGGGAATCCGGGGAGCTGTTTTTT.

Here the CDR3 DNA reads TGCGCCAGCAGCCAAGAGGACTTACAAGAGACCCAGTACTTC. It yields the protein CASSQEDLQETQYF. The chain uses TRBV4-1 and TRBJ2-5; the D gene is possibly TRBD2 (5 bases). From germline, CDR1 is MGHRA and CDR2 YSYEKL. The CDR3 is 14 amino acids. Between the trimmed V and J ends, which lost 0 bases and 2 bases, there was a span of 7 bases.

This clone was seen once. The chain carries TRBV5-1 and TRBJ2-3; the D gene could be TRBD1 or TRBD2 (5 bases each). The length of the CDR3 is 16 residues. CDR1 and CDR2 from the germline V gene are SGHRS and YFSETQ. V was cut by 3 bases and J by 2 bases, with 16 bases left in between. In DNA form, the CDR3 reads TGCGCCAGCAGCTCCGGGGTGCAGGGCCCCACAGATACGCAGTATTTT. It yields the protein CASSSGVQGPTDTQYF.

This clone was observed at least ten times. The genes are TRBV7-2 and TRBJ2-5; D may be TRBD2 (5 bases). The V gene's germline CDR1 is SGHTA and CDR2 FQGNSA. This CDR3 has 13 residues. Trimming shortened V by 5 bases and J by 5 bases, and 12 bases separated the two germline ends. CDR3 sequence (DNA): TGTGCCAGCAGCCCCGGGATTAGGGAGACCCAGTACTTC. This translates into CASSPGIRETQYF. Full variable domain (remainder filled in from reference TRBV7-2 and TRBJ2-5): GAGVSQSPSNKVTEKGKDVELRCDPISGHTALYWYRQSLGQGLEFLIYFQGNSAPDKSGLPSDRFSAERTGGSVSTLTIQRTQQEDSAVYLCASSPGIRETQYFGPGTRLLVL.

J is TRBJ2-6 and V is TRBV5-1; weak D call: TRBD2 (6 bases). Germline CDR1 reads SGHRS; CDR2 reads YFSETQ. Trimming removed 3 bases at V and 2 bases at J, with 12 bases between. CDR3 size: 16 residues. As DNA, the CDR3 is TGCGCCAGCAGCTCGGGACTCATCCCTGGGGCCAACGTCCTGACTTTC. It is translated as CASSSGLIPGANVLTF. Full variable domain (rest looked up from reference TRBV5-1 and TRBJ2-6): KAGVTQTPRYLIKTRGQQVTLSCSPISGHRSVSWYQQTPGQGLQFLFEYFSETQRNKGNFPGRFSGRQFSNSRSEMNVSTLELGDSALYLCASSSGLIPGANVLTFGAGSRLTVL.

The rearrangement links TRBV4-1 to TRBJ2-3, with TRBD2 matching 12 bases. The CDR3 extends over 17 amino acids. V lost 6 bases and J lost 0; bases outside the gene matches: 7. The V gene's germline CDR1 is MGHRA and CDR2 YSYEKL. The CDR3 reads CASSPRLAGASTDTQYF. The CDR3 region has the DNA TGCGCCAGCAGTCCCAGACTAGCGGGGGCGAGCACAGATACGCAGTATTTT.

The chain employs TRBV7-2 and TRBJ2-2; 7 bases are shared with TRBD1. This CDR3 comprises 14 residues. Germline CDR1 reads SGHTA; CDR2 reads FQGNSA. The V gene end was trimmed by 6 bases and the J gene end by 3 bases; junction bases not matched to a gene: 4. In nucleotides, the CDR3 is TGTGCCAGCAGGACGGGACAGCACACCGGGGAGCTGTTTTTT. It codes for CASRTGQHTGELFF. Filled out from reference TRBV7-2 and TRBJ2-2, the complete variable domain reads GAGVSQSPSNKVTEKGKDVELRCDPISGHTALYWYRQSLGQGLEFLIYFQGNSAPDKSGLPSDRFSAERTGGSVSTLTIQRTQQEDSAVYLCASRTGQHTGELFFGEGSRLTVL.